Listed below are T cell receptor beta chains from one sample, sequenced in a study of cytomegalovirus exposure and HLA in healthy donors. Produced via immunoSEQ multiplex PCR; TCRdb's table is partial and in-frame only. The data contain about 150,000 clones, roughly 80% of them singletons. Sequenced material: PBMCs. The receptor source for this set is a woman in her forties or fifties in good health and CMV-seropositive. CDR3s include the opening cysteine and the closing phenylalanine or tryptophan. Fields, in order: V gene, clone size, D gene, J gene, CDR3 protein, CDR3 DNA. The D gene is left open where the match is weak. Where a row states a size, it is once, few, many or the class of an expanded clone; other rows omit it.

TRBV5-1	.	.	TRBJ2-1	CASSRVGNTYNEQFF	TGCGCCAGCAGCCGAGTCGGTAATACCTACAATGAGCAGTTCTTC
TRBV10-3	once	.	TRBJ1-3	CAISETGTGNTIYF	TGTGCCATCAGTGAGACAGGGACTGGAAACACCATATATTTT
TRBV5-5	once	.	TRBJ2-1	CASSLGTYNEQFF	TGTGCCAGCAGCTTGGGGACATACAATGAGCAGTTCTTC
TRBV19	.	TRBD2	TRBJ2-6	CASNAGGSSGANVLTF	TGTGCCAGTAATGCGGGGGGGAGCTCTGGGGCCAACGTCCTGACTTTC
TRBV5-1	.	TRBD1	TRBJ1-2	CASSLVGQGGYTF	TGCGCCAGCAGCTTGGTGGGACAGGGGGGATACACCTTC
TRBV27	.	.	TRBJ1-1	CASSFLPMVGQNEAFF	TGTGCCAGCAGTTTTTTGCCGATGGTCGGACAGAATGAAGCTTTCTTT
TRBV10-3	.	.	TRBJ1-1	CAISTGSEAFF	TGTGCCATCTCAACAGGGTCTGAAGCTTTCTTT
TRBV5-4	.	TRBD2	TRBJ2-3	CASSVGLAGGRQGTQYF	TGTGCCAGCAGCGTAGGACTAGCGGGGGGCCGCCAGGGTACGCAGTATTTT
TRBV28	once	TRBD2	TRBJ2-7	CASRGLAGGSYEQYF	TGTGCCAGCAGGGGACTAGCGGGGGGTTCCTACGAGCAGTACTTC
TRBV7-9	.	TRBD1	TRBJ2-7	CASSLAQGGTYEQYF	TGTGCCAGCAGCTTAGCACAGGGGGGCACTTACGAGCAGTACTTC
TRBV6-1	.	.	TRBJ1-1	CASSLQGNTEAFF	TGTGCCAGCAGTTTACAGGGGAACACTGAAGCTTTCTTT
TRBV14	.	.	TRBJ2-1	CASSQGTYNEQFF	TGTGCCAGCAGCCAAGGGACATACAATGAGCAGTTCTTC
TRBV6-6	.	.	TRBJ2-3	CASSWDNTDTQYF	TGTGCCAGCAGTTGGGACAACACAGATACGCAGTATTTT
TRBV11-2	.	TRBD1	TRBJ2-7	CASSYGTGSSYEQYF	TGTGCCAGCAGCTACGGGACAGGTAGCTCCTACGAGCAGTACTTC